Shown below are 18 T cell receptor beta chains from a single sample sequenced in a study of PD-1 blockade in classical Hodgkin lymphoma. TCRdb's copy holds only in-frame clones and misses some; the assay was immunoSEQ multiplex PCR. Of around 91,000 clones listed, about nine tenths are singletons. All the patients suffered relapse after autologous stem cell transplantation, and brentuximab vedotin exposure differed. The sample in question was peripheral blood mononuclear cells (PBMCs), obtained at baseline. These receptors originate from a human donor with classical Hodgkin lymphoma.

The chain joins TRBV7-9 to TRBJ2-1; D gene uncertain. Germline V gene sequence: CDR1 SEHNR, CDR2 FQNEAQ (reference sequence). The CDR3 runs 15 residues. Between the trimmed V and J ends, which lost 4 bases and 5 bases, there was a span of 15 bases. In DNA, the CDR3 is TGTGCCAGCAGCTCAGCGTGGATCCTCCACAATGAGCAGTTCTTC. Protein sequence: CASSSAWILHNEQFF. The complete variable domain, with remaining parts taken from reference TRBV7-9 and TRBJ2-1, reads DTGVSQNPRHKITKRGQNVTFRCDPISEHNRLYWYRQTLGQGPEFLTYFQNEAQLEKSRLLSDRFSAERPKGSFSTLEIQRTEQGDSAMYLCASSSAWILHNEQFFGPGTRLTVL.

The chain employs TRBV11-3 and TRBJ2-7, with a weak D call TRBD2 (5 bases). Per the germline V gene, CDR1 is SGHNT and CDR2 is YENEEA. V lost 5 bases to trimming and J lost 3 bases, with 11 bases between them. This CDR3 has 13 residues. The CDR3 DNA sequence: TGTGCCAGCAGCGACGGAGGAAGCTACGAGCAGTACTTC. This encodes CASSDGGSYEQYF.

The genes are TRBV6-4 and TRBJ1-1, with TRBD1 identical over 8 bases. V lost 6 bases and J lost 5; bases outside the gene matches: 8. CDR1 and CDR2 (germline): MRHNA, SNTAGT. The CDR3 spans 14 residues. The CDR3, as DNA: TGTGCCAGCAGCTTGGACAGGGAGTCGACTGAAGCTTTCTTT. This gives the protein CASSLDRESTEAFF.

The chain is built from TRBV20-1 and TRBJ2-7; possibly TRBD2 for D (6 bases). This CDR3 has 11 residues. The ends were cut back, 5 bases at V and 9 bases at J, with 14 bases in the middle. Per germline, CDR1 DFQATT and CDR2 SNEGSKA (reference sequence). The CDR3 bases are TGCAGTGCTGGGATACAGGAGGGGCAGTACTTC. Translated, it gives CSAGIQEGQYF.

J is TRBJ2-3 and V is TRBV2; no clear D. Between the trimmed V and J ends, which lost 7 bases and 0 bases, there was a span of 11 bases. Per the germline V gene, CDR1 is SNHLY and CDR2 is FYNNEI. The CDR3 runs 14 residues. CDR3 bases: TGTGCCAGCACCGTGGGATCTAGCACAGATACGCAGTATTTT. Translation gives CASTVGSSTDTQYF.

The rearrangement joins TRBV28 to TRBJ2-7; TRBD2 might be the D (5 bases). Germline CDR1 MDHEN, CDR2 SYDVKM. This CDR3 has 16 amino acids. Trimming removed 5 bases at V and 3 bases at J, with 20 bases between. The CDR3 sequence: CASSLARAVTSYEQYF. CDR3 sequence (DNA): TGTGCCAGCAGTCTAGCTCGTGCAGTCACAAGCTACGAGCAGTACTTC.

This chain joins TRBV19 and TRBJ2-2, with 15 nucleotides matching TRBD2. After removal of 7 bases from V and 3 bases from J, the junction contained 9 bases not matched to a gene. In germline, CDR1 is LNHDA, CDR2 SQIVND (reference sequence). This CDR3 comprises 18 residues. CDR3 residues: CASTVGLAGGPHTGELFF. The DNA of the CDR3 is TGTGCCAGTACCGTCGGACTAGCGGGAGGGCCTCACACCGGGGAGCTGTTTTTT.

The chain carries TRBV4-1 and TRBJ2-5; D might be TRBD2 (6 bases). CDR1 is MGHRA, CDR2 YSYEKL, per germline. V was trimmed by 3 bases and J by 4 bases, leaving 18 bases between them. This CDR3 is 16 amino acids long. The CDR3 loop reads CASSHRSGGFGETQYF. The CDR3 DNA reads TGCGCCAGCAGCCACCGATCCGGGGGTTTTGGAGAGACCCAGTACTTC.

This clone came up a few times. The rearrangement uses TRBV2 and TRBJ2-1, with TRBD2 matching 15 bases. J lost 6 bases, V lost 6 bases, and 9 bases had no gene match. This CDR3 spans 17 amino acids. CDR1 SNHLY and CDR2 FYNNEI come from the germline V gene. The CDR3 nucleotides read TGTGCCAGCAGCCGGACTAGCGGGAGGGCCGGGGGCAATGAGCAGTTCTTC. Translating it yields CASSRTSGRAGGNEQFF.

The chain has TRBV10-3 and TRBJ2-3; no reliable D call. Between the trimmed V and J ends, which lost 3 bases and 1 base, there was a span of 11 bases. Germline V gene data show CDR1 as ENHRY and CDR2 as SYGVKD. This CDR3 contains 15 residues. DNA of the CDR3: TGTGCCATCAGTGACTTCAGTTACCGCACAGATACGCAGTATTTT. Translated, it gives CAISDFSYRTDTQYF.

The chain links TRBV30 to TRBJ1-6, with D possibly matching TRBD1 (6 bases). The germline V gene encodes CDR1 GTSNPN and CDR2 SVGIG (reference sequence). Trimming cost V 0 bases and J 7 bases, with 13 bases left between them. The CDR3 is made up of 15 amino acids. The CDR3 nucleotides are TGTGCCTGGAGTGTAAAGGGGGAGAGGAATTCACCCCTCCACTTT. Protein product: CAWSVKGERNSPLHF. The whole variable domain, filled in from reference TRBV30 and TRBJ1-6, reads SQTIHQWPATLVQPVGSPLSLECTVEGTSNPNLYWYRQAAGRGLQLLFYSVGIGQISSEVPQNLSASRPQDRQFILSSKKLLLSDSGFYLCAWSVKGERNSPLHFGNGTRLTVT.

This chain joins TRBV7-8 and TRBJ2-7, with 13 positions matching TRBD2. Per the germline V gene, CDR1 is SGHVS and CDR2 is FQNEAQ. V dropped 5 bases and J dropped 0; count of bases not matched to a gene: 13. There are 19 residues in the CDR3. The CDR3 region is CASSAHFETSGRTSYEQYF. CDR3 nucleotides: TGTGCCAGCAGCGCCCACTTCGAGACTAGCGGGAGGACCTCCTACGAGCAGTACTTC.

The chain recombines TRBV5-8 with TRBJ2-7; weak D call: TRBD1 (5 bases). CDR3 size: 14 residues. In germline, CDR1 is SGHTS, CDR2 YDEGEE. V lost 4 bases, J lost 5 bases, and 16 bases lay in between. The chain's CDR3 is CASSPVPRAHEQYF. The CDR3 DNA reads TGTGCCAGCAGCCCGGTACCCAGGGCCCACGAGCAGTACTTC.

This chain joins TRBV18 and TRBJ2-2; D uncertain. CDR1 is KGHSH and CDR2 is LQKENI in the germline V gene. Between the trimmed V and J ends, which lost 2 bases and 4 bases, there was a span of 11 bases. The CDR3 runs to 15 residues. CDR3 sequence reads: CASSPSGSVTGELFF. DNA for the CDR3: TGTGCCAGCTCACCATCAGGCTCGGTCACCGGGGAGCTGTTTTTT.

V usage is TRBV5-1 and J usage is TRBJ2-7; 7 positions match TRBD1. The CDR3 loop spans 14 amino acids. Trimming at V came to 0 bases and at J to 7 bases, leaving 7 bases not matched to a gene. CDR1 SGHRS and CDR2 YFSETQ come from the germline V gene. In nucleotides, the CDR3 is TGCGCCAGCAGCTTGGGACAGGGATTGTGGGAGCAGTACTTC. It specifies CASSLGQGLWEQYF.

This chain uses TRBV7-8 with TRBJ1-2; tentatively, D is TRBD1 (5 bases). The CDR3 extends over 13 amino acids. CDR1 and CDR2 from the germline V gene are SGHVS and FQNEAQ. Trimming cost V 5 bases and J 0 bases, with 7 bases left between them. The CDR3: CASSPGPNYGYTF. CDR3 coding DNA: TGTGCCAGCAGCCCGGGGCCTAACTATGGCTACACCTTC.

The chain uses TRBV11-3 and TRBJ2-1; 11 bases match TRBD2. This CDR3 is built from 17 residues. CDR1 and CDR2 (germline): SGHNT, YENEEA. Trimming at V came to 0 bases and at J to 6 bases, leaving 7 bases not matched to a gene. In DNA, the CDR3 is TGTGCCAGCAGCTTAGACAAACTAGCGGGAGTAGGCAATGAGCAGTTCTTC. This translates into CASSLDKLAGVGNEQFF.

The V gene is TRBV4-1, the J gene TRBJ2-7, with TRBD2 identical over 14 bases. J gave up 7 bases and V 0 bases, and 8 bases lay outside the gene matches. The germline gives CDR1 MGHRA, CDR2 YSYEKL. The CDR3 consists of 17 residues. CDR3 in amino acids: CASSQDPGLAGEGEQYF. The CDR3 bases are TGCGCCAGCAGCCAAGATCCGGGACTAGCGGGAGAAGGAGAGCAGTACTTC.